Listed below are T cell receptor beta chains from one sample, sequenced in a study of blood T cell repertoires in COVID-19. Here immunoSEQ multiplex PCR was the method, and the copy in TCRdb shows in-frame clones only, minus some. Among about half a million clones listed, 70% to 90% were seen once. The specimen sequenced was PBMCs or T cells enriched from blood (not recorded which). Receptors were obtained from an older woman who had recovered from COVID-19. Each CDR3 is given with its conserved first and last residue. The D gene is left open where the match is weak. Expanded clones are given a class, and other clones once, few, many or no size at all.

CDR3 protein,CDR3 DNA,J gene,clone size,D gene,V gene
CASSLNRQGGQETQYF,TGTGCCAGCAGCTTAAATAGACAGGGGGGACAAGAGACCCAGTACTTC,TRBJ2-5,NA,TRBD1,TRBV5-8
CASNRGSEKTQYF,TGTGCCAGCAACAGGGGCTCGGAGAAGACCCAGTACTTC,TRBJ2-5,NA,TRBD1,TRBV2
CASSQGDTLNTEAFF,TGCGCCAGCAGCCAAGGGGACACCTTGAACACTGAAGCTTTCTTT,TRBJ1-1,once,NA,TRBV4-1
CASNTGTGNTEAFF,TGTGCCAGCAACACCGGGACAGGGAACACTGAAGCTTTCTTT,TRBJ1-1,NA,TRBD1,TRBV6-5
CASSLGRQGGYEQYF,TGTGCCAGCAGCTTAGGGAGACAGGGAGGCTACGAGCAGTACTTC,TRBJ2-7,NA,NA,TRBV7-9
CASSATGASYNEQFF,TGCGCCAGCAGTGCCACAGGGGCCTCCTACAATGAGCAGTTCTTC,TRBJ2-1,once,TRBD1,TRBV10-2
CSATRMETQYF,TGCAGTGCTACTAGAATGGAGACCCAGTACTTC,TRBJ2-5,NA,NA,TRBV20-1
CASQGGGLTDTQYF,TGTGCCAGCCAAGGGGGGGGTTTAACAGATACGCAGTATTTT,TRBJ2-3,NA,NA,TRBV3-1/TRBV3-2
CASTRTSGGTDTQYF,TGCGCCAGCACCCGGACTAGCGGGGGCACAGATACGCAGTATTTT,TRBJ2-3,NA,TRBD2,TRBV4-1
CSASNEGQTYEQYF,TGCAGTGCTAGTAATGAGGGACAGACCTACGAGCAGTACTTC,TRBJ2-7,NA,TRBD1,TRBV20-1
CASSLFLDRGRSPLHF,TGTGCCAGCAGCTTATTCCTGGACAGGGGAAGATCACCCCTCCACTTT,TRBJ1-6,NA,TRBD1,TRBV7-9
CASSGTGGYLNYGYTF,TGCGCCAGCAGCGGGACAGGGGGCTATTTGAACTATGGCTACACCTTC,TRBJ1-2,NA,TRBD1,TRBV5-1
CASSLAGSGGAGNEQFF,TGTGCCAGCAGCTTAGCGGGAAGCGGGGGGGCAGGGAATGAGCAGTTCTTC,TRBJ2-1,NA,TRBD2,TRBV7-6
CATTHLGGDTQYF,TGTGCCACGACGCATTTGGGGGGAGATACGCAGTATTTT,TRBJ2-3,NA,NA,TRBV10-3
CASSRLKAGEAYNEQFF,TGCGCCAGCAGCCGTTTAAAAGCGGGGGAAGCCTACAATGAGCAGTTCTTC,TRBJ2-1,NA,TRBD2,TRBV4-1
CASSFQGQGAGEQYF,TGTGCCAGCAGCTTCCAAGGACAGGGGGCTGGCGAGCAGTACTTC,TRBJ2-7,few,TRBD1,TRBV7-9
CASRGVAGNNEQFF,TGCGCCAGCAGGGGAGTAGCGGGGAACAATGAGCAGTTCTTC,TRBJ2-1,NA,TRBD2,TRBV5-1
CASSRTSGGATGANVLTF,TGTGCCAGCAGCCGGACTAGCGGGGGGGCCACAGGGGCCAACGTCCTGACTTTC,TRBJ2-6,NA,TRBD2,TRBV3-1/TRBV3-2
CSVKGQDPGNTIYF,TGCAGCGTTAAGGGACAGGACCCTGGAAACACCATATATTTT,TRBJ1-3,once,TRBD1,TRBV29-1
CSASLGQGITTNEKLFF,TGCAGTGCTAGTCTAGGGCAGGGGATAACAACTAATGAAAAACTGTTTTTT,TRBJ1-4,NA,NA,TRBV20-1
CASSPSGTGGSYEQYF,TGCGCCAGCAGCCCTTCCGGGACAGGGGGGTCCTACGAGCAGTACTTC,TRBJ2-7,NA,TRBD1,TRBV5-1
CASSRGTGDEKLFF,TGTGCCAGCAGCCGTGGGACAGGGGATGAAAAACTGTTTTTT,TRBJ1-4,NA,TRBD1,TRBV3-1/TRBV3-2
CASKSQPEGTYGYTF,TGCGCCAGCAAGTCCCAACCTGAAGGGACTTATGGCTACACCTTC,TRBJ1-2,NA,NA,TRBV5-1
CATSAASGGAGNQPQHF,TGTGCCACCAGTGCTGCATCGGGGGGCGCAGGCAATCAGCCCCAGCATTTT,TRBJ1-5,NA,NA,TRBV24-1
CASSSNRDGEQYF,TGCGCCAGCAGTTCCAACAGGGATGGCGAGCAGTACTTC,TRBJ2-7,NA,NA,TRBV10-1
CASSLKQNTEAFF,TGTGCCAGCAGTTTAAAACAGAACACTGAAGCTTTCTTT,TRBJ1-1,NA,NA,TRBV27
CASSHGQGPRSIDTQYF,TGCGCCAGCAGCCACGGACAGGGGCCACGCAGTATAGATACGCAGTATTTT,TRBJ2-3,NA,TRBD1,TRBV5-1
CASGLISRGGLAGGDEQFF,TGTGCTAGTGGTTTGATATCCAGGGGAGGGCTAGCGGGGGGAGATGAGCAGTTCTTC,TRBJ2-1,once,TRBD2,TRBV12-5
CAWSRGSGYTF,TGTGCCTGGAGCAGGGGAAGCGGCTACACCTTC,TRBJ1-2,NA,NA,TRBV30
CASSIVAGDQPQHF,TGTGCCAGTAGTATAGTGGCAGGGGATCAGCCCCAGCATTTT,TRBJ1-5,NA,NA,TRBV19
CASAVTVSWGYTF,TGTGCTAGTGCCGTAACAGTCTCCTGGGGCTACACCTTC,TRBJ1-2,NA,NA,TRBV12-5
CASSRTGNPLGTNEKLFF,TGTGCCAGTAGCCGGACAGGAAATCCTCTGGGGACTAATGAAAAACTGTTTTTT,TRBJ1-4,NA,TRBD1,TRBV19
CASSVGQGATEAFF,TGCGCCAGCAGTGTGGGACAGGGGGCCACTGAAGCTTTCTTT,TRBJ1-1,NA,TRBD1,TRBV10-1
CAGQGASENSPLHF,TGTGCAGGACAGGGGGCCAGTGAAAATTCACCCCTCCACTTT,TRBJ1-6,NA,TRBD1,TRBV5-8
CASSQDSPAGHPFTDTQYF,TGCGCCAGCAGCCAAGATTCGCCAGCGGGACACCCGTTCACAGATACGCAGTATTTT,TRBJ2-3,NA,NA,TRBV4-1
CASSSLAGGLGTDTQYF,TGTGCCAGCAGCTCACTAGCGGGGGGGTTGGGCACAGATACGCAGTATTTT,TRBJ2-3,few,TRBD2,TRBV7-9
CASRTLEDEQFF,TGTGCCAGCAGAACACTAGAGGATGAGCAGTTCTTC,TRBJ2-1,NA,NA,TRBV6-5
CATSHPTGNNAEAFF,TGTGCCACCAGTCATCCGACAGGGAATAACGCTGAAGCTTTCTTT,TRBJ1-1,NA,TRBD1,TRBV24-1
CASSSQTGSNTEAFF,TGTGCCAGCAGCTCTCAAACAGGGTCCAACACTGAAGCTTTCTTT,TRBJ1-1,NA,NA,TRBV4-2
CASRFRGRNSPLHF,TGTGCCAGCCGTTTCAGGGGTCGGAATTCACCCCTCCACTTT,TRBJ1-6,few,NA,TRBV2
CASSLGQKLPQHF,TGTGCCAGCAGTTTGGGACAGAAGTTGCCCCAGCATTTT,TRBJ1-5,NA,TRBD1,TRBV12-3/TRBV12-4